This T cell receptor beta chain was retrieved from a study of CD8 T cells in Susac syndrome. In the study overall: When their blood was taken, patients with Susac syndrome were therapy-naive, taking corticosteroids, or taking intravenous immunoglobulin alone.

The RNA input was about 0.5 to 1 ug, and it was reverse transcribed with random hexamers. TCRdb itself ran the immunoSEQ multiplex PCR reads through MiXCR, one entry per CDR3 protein. The sample yields some 200,000 distinct CDR3 sequences, approximately 94% seen once. The length of the CDR3 is 15 residues. The germline V gene encodes CDR1 LGHNA and CDR2 YSLEER. V was clipped by 0 bases and J by 5 bases, with 11 bases between them. Sequenced sample: CD4+ T cells from PBMCs. This receptor was obtained from a human donor with Susac syndrome. The chain is built from TRBV4-3 and TRBJ1-3; TRBD1 might be the D (5 bases). CDR3 sequence reads: CASSQDQGSRNTIYF. CDR3 DNA sequence: TGCGCCAGCAGCCAAGACCAGGGTTCGCGAAACACCATATATTTT.